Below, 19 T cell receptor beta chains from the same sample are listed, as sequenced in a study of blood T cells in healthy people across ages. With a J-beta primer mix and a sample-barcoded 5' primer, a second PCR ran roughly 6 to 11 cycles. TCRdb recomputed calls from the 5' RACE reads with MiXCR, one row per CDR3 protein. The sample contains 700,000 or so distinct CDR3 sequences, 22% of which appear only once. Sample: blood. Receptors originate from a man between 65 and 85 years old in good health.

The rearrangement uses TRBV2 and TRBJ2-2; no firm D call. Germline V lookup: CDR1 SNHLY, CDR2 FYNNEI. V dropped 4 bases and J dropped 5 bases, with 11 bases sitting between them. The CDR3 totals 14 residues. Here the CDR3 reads CASSGALGTGELFF. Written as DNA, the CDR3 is TGTGCCAGCAGTGGGGCCCTGGGGACCGGGGAGCTGTTTTTT.

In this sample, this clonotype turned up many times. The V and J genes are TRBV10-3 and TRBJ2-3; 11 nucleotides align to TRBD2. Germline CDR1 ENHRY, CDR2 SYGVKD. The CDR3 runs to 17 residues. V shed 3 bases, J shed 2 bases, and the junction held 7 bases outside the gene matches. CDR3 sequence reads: CAISDPKTSGVTDTQYF. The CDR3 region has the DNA TGTGCCATCAGTGACCCTAAGACTAGCGGGGTCACAGATACGCAGTATTTT.

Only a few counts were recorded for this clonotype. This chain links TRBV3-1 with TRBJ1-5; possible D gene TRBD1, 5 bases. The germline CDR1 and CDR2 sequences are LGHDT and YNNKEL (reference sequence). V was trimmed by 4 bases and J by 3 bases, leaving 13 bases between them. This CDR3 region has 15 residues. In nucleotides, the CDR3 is TGTGCCAGCAGCCCCTCGGGGGGAATCAATCAGCCCCAGCATTTT. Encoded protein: CASSPSGGINQPQHF.

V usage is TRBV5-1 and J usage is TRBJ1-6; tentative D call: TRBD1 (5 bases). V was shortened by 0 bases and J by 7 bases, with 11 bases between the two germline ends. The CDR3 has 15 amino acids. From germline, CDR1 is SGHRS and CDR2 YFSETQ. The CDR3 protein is CASSLVPGGNSPLHF. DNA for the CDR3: TGCGCCAGCAGCTTGGTTCCGGGGGGAAATTCACCCCTCCACTTT.

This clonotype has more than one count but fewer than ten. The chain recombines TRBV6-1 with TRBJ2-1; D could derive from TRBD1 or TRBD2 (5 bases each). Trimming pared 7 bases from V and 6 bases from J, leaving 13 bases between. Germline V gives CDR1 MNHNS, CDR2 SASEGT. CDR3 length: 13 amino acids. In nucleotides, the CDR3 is TGTGCCAGCACTTGGGGGTCTCGCAATGAGCAGTTCTTC. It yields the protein CASTWGSRNEQFF.

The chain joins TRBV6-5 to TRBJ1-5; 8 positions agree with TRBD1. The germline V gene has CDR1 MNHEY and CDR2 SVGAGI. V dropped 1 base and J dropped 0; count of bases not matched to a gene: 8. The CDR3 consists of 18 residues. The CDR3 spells CASSYLGQVMYSNQPQHF. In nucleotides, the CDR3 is TGTGCCAGCAGTTACTTGGGACAGGTCATGTATAGCAATCAGCCCCAGCATTTT.

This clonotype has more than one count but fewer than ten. CDR3 sequence: CASSSVNRLIGEQFF. As DNA, the CDR3 is TGTGCCAGCAGCTCGGTGAATCGACTAATTGGTGAGCAGTTCTTC. The chain is built from TRBV5-6 and TRBJ2-5, with a possible D match to TRBD2 (5 bases). The end of the DNA is better explained by TRBJ2-1, so the J call may be wrong. The CDR3 consists of 15 residues. The germline V gene has CDR1 SGHDT and CDR2 YYEEEE.

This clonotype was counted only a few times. In DNA, the CDR3 is TGTGCCAGCAGTGAAGGGCGTGTCGGCGAGCAGTACTTC. Amino acids: CASSEGRVGEQYF. V gene TRBV6-1 combines with J gene TRBJ2-7; D not resolved. CDR3 length equals 13 residues. Per germline, CDR1 MNHNS and CDR2 SASEGT. V lost 1 base to trimming and J lost 6 bases, with 10 bases between them.

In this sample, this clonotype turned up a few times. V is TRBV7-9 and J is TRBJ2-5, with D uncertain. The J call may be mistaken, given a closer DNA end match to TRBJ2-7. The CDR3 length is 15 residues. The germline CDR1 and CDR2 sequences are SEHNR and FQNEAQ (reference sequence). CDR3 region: CASSLGPGLTYEQYV. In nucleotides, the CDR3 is TGTGCCAGCAGCTTAGGGCCAGGCCTAACCTACGAGCAGTACGTC.

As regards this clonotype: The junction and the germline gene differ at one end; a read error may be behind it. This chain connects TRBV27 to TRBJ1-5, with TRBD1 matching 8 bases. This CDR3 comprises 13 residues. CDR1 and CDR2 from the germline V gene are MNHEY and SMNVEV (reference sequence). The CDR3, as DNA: TGTGCGGCGGCAGGGGGCTTGTTTCAGCCCCAACATTTT. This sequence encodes CAAAGGLFQPQHF.

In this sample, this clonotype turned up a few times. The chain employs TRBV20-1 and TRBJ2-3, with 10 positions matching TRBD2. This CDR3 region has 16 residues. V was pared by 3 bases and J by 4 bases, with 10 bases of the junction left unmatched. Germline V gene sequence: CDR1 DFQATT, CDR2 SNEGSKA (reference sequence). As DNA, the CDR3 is TGCAGTGCTAGTGGGGCTAGCGGGAGAGTCTCAGATACGCAGTATTTT. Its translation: CSASGASGRVSDTQYF.

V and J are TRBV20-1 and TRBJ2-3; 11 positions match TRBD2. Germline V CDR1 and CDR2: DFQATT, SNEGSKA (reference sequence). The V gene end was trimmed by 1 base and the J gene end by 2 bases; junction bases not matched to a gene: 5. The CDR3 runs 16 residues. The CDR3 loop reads CSARANSGGVTDTQYF. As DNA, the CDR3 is TGCAGTGCTAGAGCCAATAGCGGGGGGGTCACAGATACGCAGTATTTT.

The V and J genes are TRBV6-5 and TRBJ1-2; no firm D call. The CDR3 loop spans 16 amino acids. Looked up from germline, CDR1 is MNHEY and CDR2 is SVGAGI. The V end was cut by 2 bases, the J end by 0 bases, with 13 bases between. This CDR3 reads CASSYKTSNPNYGYTF. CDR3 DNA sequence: TGTGCCAGCAGTTACAAAACCAGCAACCCTAACTATGGCTACACCTTC.

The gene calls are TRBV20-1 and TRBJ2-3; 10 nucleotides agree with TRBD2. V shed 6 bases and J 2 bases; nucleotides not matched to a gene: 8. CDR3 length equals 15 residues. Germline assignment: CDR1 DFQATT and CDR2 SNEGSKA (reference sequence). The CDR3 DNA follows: TGCAGTGCCCTCCGGACTAGCGGACCCACAGATACGCAGTATTTT. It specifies CSALRTSGPTDTQYF.

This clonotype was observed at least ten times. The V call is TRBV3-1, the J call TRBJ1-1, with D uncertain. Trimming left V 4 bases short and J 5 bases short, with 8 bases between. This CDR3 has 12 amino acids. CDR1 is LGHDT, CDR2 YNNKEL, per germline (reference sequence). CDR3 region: CASSRVKTEAFF. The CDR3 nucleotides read TGTGCCAGCAGCCGGGTCAAGACTGAAGCTTTCTTT.

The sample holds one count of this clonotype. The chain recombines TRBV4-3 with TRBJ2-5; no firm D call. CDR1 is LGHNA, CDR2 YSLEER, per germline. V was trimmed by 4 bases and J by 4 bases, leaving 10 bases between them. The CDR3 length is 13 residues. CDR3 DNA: TGCGCCAGCAGCCCTTCTAAGGGAGAGACCCAGTACTTC. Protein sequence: CASSPSKGETQYF.

The CDR3: CAISSGANVLTF. DNA of the CDR3: TGTGCCATCAGCTCTGGGGCCAACGTCCTGACTTTC. This chain links TRBV10-3 with TRBJ2-6; D gene uncertain. Germline CDR1 and CDR2: ENHRY and SYGVKD. Trimming took 6 bases from V and 0 from J, leaving 0 bases between them. CDR3 length equals 12 residues.

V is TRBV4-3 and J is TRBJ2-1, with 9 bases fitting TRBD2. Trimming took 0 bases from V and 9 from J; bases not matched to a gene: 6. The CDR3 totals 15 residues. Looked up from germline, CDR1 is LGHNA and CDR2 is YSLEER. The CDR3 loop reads CASSQDWGLAGEQFF. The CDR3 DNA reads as TGCGCCAGCAGCCAAGATTGGGGACTAGCTGGTGAGCAGTTCTTC.

The CDR3 sequence: CASSTLLEDTQYF. CDR3 bases: TGCGCCAGCAGCACCTTACTAGAGGATACGCAGTATTTT. The rearrangement links TRBV5-1 to TRBJ2-3; D may be TRBD2 (5 bases). CDR3 length equals 13 residues. Germline assignment: CDR1 SGHRS and CDR2 YFSETQ. Trimming stripped 4 bases from V and 6 bases from J, with 12 bases between. The entire variable domain, with the rest obtained from reference TRBV5-1 and TRBJ2-3, is as follows: KAGVTQTPRYLIKTRGQQVTLSCSPISGHRSVSWYQQTPGQGLQFLFEYFSETQRNKGNFPGRFSGRQFSNSRSEMNVSTLELGDSALYLCASSTLLEDTQYFGPGTRLTVL.